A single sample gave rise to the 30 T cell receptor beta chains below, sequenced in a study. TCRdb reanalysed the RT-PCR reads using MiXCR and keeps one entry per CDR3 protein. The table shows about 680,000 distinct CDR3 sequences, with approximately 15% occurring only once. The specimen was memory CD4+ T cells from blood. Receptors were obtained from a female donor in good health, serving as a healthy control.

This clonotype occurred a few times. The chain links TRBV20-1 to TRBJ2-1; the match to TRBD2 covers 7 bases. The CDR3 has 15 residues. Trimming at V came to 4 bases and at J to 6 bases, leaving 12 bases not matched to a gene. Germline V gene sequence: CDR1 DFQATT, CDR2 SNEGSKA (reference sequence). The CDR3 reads CSAIRPPGLSNEQFF. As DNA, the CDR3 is TGCAGTGCTATTCGCCCACCGGGACTATCCAATGAGCAGTTCTTC.

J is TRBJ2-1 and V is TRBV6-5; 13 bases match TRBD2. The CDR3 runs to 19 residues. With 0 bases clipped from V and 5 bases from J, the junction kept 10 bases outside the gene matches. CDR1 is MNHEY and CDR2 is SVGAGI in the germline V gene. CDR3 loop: CASSYSGWTSGSTHNEQFF. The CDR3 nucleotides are TGTGCCAGCAGTTACTCCGGTTGGACTAGCGGGAGTACCCACAATGAGCAGTTCTTC.

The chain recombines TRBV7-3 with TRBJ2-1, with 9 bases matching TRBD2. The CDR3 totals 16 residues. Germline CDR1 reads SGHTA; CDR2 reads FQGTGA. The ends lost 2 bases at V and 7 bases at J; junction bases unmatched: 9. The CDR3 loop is CASSLWASGKGNEQFF. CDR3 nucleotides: TGTGCCAGCAGCTTATGGGCTAGCGGGAAGGGGAATGAGCAGTTCTTC.

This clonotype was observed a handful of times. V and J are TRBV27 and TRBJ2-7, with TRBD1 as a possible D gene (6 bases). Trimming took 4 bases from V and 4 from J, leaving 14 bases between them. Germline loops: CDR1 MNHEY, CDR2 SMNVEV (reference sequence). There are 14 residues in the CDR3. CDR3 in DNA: TGTGCCAGCAGTTCGGGACCCAGGGGATACGAGCAGTACTTC. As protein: CASSSGPRGYEQYF.

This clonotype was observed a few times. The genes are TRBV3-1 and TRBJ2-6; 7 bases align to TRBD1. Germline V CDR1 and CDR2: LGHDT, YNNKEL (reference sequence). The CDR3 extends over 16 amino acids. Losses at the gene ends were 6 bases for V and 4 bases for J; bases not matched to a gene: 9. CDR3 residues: CASRRGQVAGANVLTF. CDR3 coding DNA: TGTGCCAGCAGACGAGGACAGGTTGCGGGGGCCAACGTCCTGACTTTC.

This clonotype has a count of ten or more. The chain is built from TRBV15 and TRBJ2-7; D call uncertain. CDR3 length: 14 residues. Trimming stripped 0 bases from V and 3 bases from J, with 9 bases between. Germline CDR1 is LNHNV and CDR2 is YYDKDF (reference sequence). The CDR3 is CATSRDLEDYEQYF. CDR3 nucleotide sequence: TGTGCCACCAGCAGAGATCTTGAAGACTACGAGCAGTACTTC.

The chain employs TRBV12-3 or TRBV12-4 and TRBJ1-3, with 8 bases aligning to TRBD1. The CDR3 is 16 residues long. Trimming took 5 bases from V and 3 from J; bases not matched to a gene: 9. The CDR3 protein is CASSPDRGVFGNTIYF. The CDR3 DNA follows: TGTGCCAGCAGTCCCGACAGGGGCGTTTTTGGAAACACCATATATTTT.

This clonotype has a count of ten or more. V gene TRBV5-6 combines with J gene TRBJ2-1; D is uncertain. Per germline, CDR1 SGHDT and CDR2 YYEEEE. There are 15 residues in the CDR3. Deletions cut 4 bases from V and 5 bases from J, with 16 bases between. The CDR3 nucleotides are TGTGCCAGCAGCCATACCCGTGGTCACGACAATGAGCAGTTCTTC. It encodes CASSHTRGHDNEQFF.

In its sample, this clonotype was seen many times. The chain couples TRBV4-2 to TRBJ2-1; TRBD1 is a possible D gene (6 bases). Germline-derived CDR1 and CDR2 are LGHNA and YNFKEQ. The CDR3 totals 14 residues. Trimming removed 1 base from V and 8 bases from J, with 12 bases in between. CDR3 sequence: CASSQGQVGDEQFF. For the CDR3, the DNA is TGTGCCAGCAGCCAAGGACAGGTCGGGGATGAGCAGTTCTTC.

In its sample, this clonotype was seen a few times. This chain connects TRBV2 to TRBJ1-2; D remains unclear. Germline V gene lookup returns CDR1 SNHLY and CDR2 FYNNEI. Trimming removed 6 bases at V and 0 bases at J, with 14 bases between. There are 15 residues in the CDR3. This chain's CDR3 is CASSPVPLANYGYTF. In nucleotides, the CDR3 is TGTGCCAGCAGCCCCGTACCACTAGCTAACTATGGCTACACCTTC. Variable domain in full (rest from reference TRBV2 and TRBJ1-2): EPEVTQTPSHQVTQMGQEVILRCVPISNHLYFYWYRQILGQKVEFLVSFYNNEISEKSEIFDDQFSVERPDGSNFTLKIRSTKLEDSAMYFCASSPVPLANYGYTFGSGTRLTVV.

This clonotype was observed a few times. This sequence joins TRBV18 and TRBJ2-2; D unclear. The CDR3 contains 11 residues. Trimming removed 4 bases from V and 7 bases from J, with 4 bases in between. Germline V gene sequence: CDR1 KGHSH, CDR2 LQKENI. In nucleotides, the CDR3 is TGTGCCAGCTCACAAGGCGGGGAGCTGTTTTTT. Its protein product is CASSQGGELFF.

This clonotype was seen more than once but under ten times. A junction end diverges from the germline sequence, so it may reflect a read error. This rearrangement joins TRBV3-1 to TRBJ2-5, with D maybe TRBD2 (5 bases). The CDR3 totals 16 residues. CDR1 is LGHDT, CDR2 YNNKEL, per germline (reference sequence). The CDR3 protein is CASCHFAGASEGTQYF. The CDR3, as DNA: TGTGCCAGCTGCCACTTCGCAGGTGCTAGTGAGGGGACCCAGTACTTC.

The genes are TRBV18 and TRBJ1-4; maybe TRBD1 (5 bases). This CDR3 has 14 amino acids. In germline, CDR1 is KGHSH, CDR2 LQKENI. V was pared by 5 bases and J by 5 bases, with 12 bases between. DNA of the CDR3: TGTGCCAGCTCAGAACAGGATTTAAATGAAAAACTGTTTTTT. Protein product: CASSEQDLNEKLFF.

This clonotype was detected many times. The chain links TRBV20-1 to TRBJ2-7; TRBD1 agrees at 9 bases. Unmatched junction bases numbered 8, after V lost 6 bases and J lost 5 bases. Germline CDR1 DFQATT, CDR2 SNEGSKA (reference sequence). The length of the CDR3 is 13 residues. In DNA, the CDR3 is TGCAGTGCGAGGGAGGGGACAGGGCACGAGCAGTACTTC. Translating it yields CSAREGTGHEQYF.

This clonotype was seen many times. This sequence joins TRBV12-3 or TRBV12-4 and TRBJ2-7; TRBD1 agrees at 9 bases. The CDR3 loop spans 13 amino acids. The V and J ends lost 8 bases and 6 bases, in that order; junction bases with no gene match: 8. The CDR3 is CASARGQGVEQYF. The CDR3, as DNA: TGTGCCAGCGCTAGGGGACAGGGCGTCGAGCAGTACTTC.

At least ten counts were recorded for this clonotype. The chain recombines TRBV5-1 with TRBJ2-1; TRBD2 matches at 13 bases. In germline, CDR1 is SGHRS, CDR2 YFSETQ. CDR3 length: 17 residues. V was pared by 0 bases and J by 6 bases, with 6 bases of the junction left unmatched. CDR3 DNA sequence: TGCGCCAGCAGCTTGGGCTCGGGACTAGCGGGACTCAATGAGCAGTTCTTC. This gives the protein CASSLGSGLAGLNEQFF.

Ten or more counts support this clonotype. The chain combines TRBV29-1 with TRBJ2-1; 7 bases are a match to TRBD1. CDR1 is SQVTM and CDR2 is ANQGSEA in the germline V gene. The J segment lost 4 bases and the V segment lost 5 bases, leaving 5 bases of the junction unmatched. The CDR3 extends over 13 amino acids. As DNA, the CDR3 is TGCAGCGTTAAAGGGACAGAGTACAATGAGCAGTTCTTC. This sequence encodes CSVKGTEYNEQFF.

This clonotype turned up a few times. CDR3 nucleotide sequence: TGTGCCAGCAGCCAGGGGGGGGGTAGCGTCAATGAGCAGTTCTTC. Translating it yields CASSQGGGSVNEQFF. The rearrangement uses TRBV4-2 and TRBJ2-1; TRBD2 aligns across 7 bases. Germline V gene data show CDR1 as LGHNA and CDR2 as YNFKEQ. The CDR3 covers 15 residues. V shed 3 bases, J shed 6 bases, and the junction held 8 bases outside the gene matches.

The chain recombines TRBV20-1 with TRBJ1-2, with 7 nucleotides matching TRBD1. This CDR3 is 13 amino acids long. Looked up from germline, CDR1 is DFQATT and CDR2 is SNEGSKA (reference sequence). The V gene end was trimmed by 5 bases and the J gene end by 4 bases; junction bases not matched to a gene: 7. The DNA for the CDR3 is TGCAGTGCTGAACAGGGGCTCGGCTATGGCTACACCTTC. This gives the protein CSAEQGLGYGYTF.

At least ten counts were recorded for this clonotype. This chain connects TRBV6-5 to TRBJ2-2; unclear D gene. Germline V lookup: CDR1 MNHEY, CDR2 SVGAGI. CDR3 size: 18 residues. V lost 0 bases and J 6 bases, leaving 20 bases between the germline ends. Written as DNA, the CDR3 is TGTGCCAGCAGTTACTCCGCCTTACTGGTTACCTCGGCCGGGGAGCTGTTTTTT. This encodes CASSYSALLVTSAGELFF.

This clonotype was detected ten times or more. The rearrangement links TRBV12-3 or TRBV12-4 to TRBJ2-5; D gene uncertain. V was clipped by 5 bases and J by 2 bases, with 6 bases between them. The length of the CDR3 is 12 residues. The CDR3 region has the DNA TGTGCCAGCAGTCGACTTCAAGAGACCCAGTACTTC. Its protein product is CASSRLQETQYF.

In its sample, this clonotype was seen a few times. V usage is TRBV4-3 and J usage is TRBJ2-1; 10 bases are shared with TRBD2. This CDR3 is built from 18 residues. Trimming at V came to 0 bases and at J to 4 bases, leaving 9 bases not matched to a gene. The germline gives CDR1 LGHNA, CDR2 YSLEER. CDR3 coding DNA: TGCGCCAGCAGCCAAGAATCTGCTAGCGGGAGTTTGTACAATGAGCAGTTCTTC. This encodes CASSQESASGSLYNEQFF.

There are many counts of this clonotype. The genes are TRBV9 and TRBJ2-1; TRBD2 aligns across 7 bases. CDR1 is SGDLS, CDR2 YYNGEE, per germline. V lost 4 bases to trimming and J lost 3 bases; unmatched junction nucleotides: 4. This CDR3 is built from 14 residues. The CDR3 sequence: CASSPRDYYNEQFF. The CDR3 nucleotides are TGTGCCAGCAGCCCCCGGGACTACTACAATGAGCAGTTCTTC.

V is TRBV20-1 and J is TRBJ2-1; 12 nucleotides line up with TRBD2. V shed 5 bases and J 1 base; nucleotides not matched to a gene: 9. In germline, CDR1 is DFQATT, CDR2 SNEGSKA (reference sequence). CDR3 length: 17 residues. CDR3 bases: TGCAGTGCTGATAGTCTTCTAGCGGGAGGGTCCTACAATGAGCAGTTCTTC. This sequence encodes CSADSLLAGGSYNEQFF.

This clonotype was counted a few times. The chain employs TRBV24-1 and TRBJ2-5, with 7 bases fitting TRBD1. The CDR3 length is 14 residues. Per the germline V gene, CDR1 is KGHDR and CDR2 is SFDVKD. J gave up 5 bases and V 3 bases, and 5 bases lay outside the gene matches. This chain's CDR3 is CATSDKTGMETQYF. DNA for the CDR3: TGTGCCACCAGTGATAAGACAGGGATGGAGACCCAGTACTTC.

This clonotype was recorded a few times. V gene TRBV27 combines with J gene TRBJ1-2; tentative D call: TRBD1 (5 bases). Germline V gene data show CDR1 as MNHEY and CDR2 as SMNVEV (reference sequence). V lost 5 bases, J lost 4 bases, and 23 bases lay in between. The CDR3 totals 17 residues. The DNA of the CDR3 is TGTGCCAGCAGTCCTAGAGGCACCGGGACGGTTTTCTATGGCTACACCTTC. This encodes CASSPRGTGTVFYGYTF.

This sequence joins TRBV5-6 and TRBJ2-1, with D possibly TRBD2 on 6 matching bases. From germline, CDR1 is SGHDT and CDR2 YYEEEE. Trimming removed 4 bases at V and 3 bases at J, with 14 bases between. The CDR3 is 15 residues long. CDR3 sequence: CASSPLGLNYNEQFF. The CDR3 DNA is TGTGCCAGCAGCCCGCTTGGACTAAACTACAATGAGCAGTTCTTC. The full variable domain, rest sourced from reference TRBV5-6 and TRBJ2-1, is DAGVTQSPTHLIKTRGQQVTLRCSPKSGHDTVSWYQQALGQGPQFIFQYYEEEERQRGNFPDRFSGHQFPNYSSELNVNALLLGDSALYLCASSPLGLNYNEQFFGPGTRLTVL.

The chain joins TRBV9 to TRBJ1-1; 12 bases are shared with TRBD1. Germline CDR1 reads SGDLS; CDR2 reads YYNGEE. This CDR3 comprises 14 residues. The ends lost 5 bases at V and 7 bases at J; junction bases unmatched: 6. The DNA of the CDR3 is TGTGCCAGCAGTGAAGGGACAGGGGGCTATGAAGCTTTCTTT. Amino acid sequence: CASSEGTGGYEAFF.

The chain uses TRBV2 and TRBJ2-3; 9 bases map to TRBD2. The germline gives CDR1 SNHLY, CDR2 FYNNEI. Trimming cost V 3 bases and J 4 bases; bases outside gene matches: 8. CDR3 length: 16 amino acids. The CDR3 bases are TGTGCCAGCAGTGAGTTGGGACTAGCAGTGGCAGATACGCAGTATTTT. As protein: CASSELGLAVADTQYF.

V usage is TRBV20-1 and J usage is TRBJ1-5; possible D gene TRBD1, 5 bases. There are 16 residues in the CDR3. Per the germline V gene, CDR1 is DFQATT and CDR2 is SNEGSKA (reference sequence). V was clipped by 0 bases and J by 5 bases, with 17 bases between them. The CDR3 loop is CSARDPLSGTDQPQHF. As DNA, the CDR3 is TGCAGTGCTAGAGACCCCTTATCCGGGACCGATCAGCCCCAGCATTTT.